The 9 T cell receptor beta chains below all came from one sample that was sequenced in a study of Graves' ophthalmopathy and Graves' hyperthyroidism. For repertoire sequencing, the TCR beta CDR3 regions were amplified from RNA transcripts. Second-round multiplex PCR came after first-round RT-PCR with HTBI primers. Using its own MiXCR run on the multiplex PCR reads, TCRdb lists one record per CDR3 protein. The table includes 300,000 to 400,000 distinct CDR3 sequences, 15% to 20% detected once. Material: peripheral blood. All receptors derive from an adult man with Graves' ophthalmopathy.

This clonotype occurred a few times. The rearrangement uses TRBV3-1 and TRBJ2-7; D remains unclear. The CDR3 is 13 residues long. Germline lookup yields CDR1 LGHDT and CDR2 YNNKEL (reference sequence). V lost 4 bases and J lost 3, with 10 bases in between. CDR3 region: CASSRAYGYEQYF. The CDR3 DNA sequence: TGTGCCAGCAGCCGAGCGTATGGCTACGAGCAGTACTTC.

This clonotype was counted ten times or more. J is TRBJ1-6 and V is TRBV6-5; TRBD1 agrees at 10 bases. The germline V gene has CDR1 MNHEY and CDR2 SVGAGI. The CDR3 consists of 16 residues. V lost 6 bases, J lost 12 bases, and 14 bases stayed unmatched. The CDR3 DNA reads TGTGCCAGCAGACACACCCGAGGGACAGGGGAGGTACCCCTCCACTTT. Translating it yields CASRHTRGTGEVPLHF.

This clonotype was counted ten times or more. V gene TRBV28 combines with J gene TRBJ1-6; D is perhaps TRBD1 (5 bases). The V end lost 6 bases, the J end lost 10 bases, and 19 bases lay between the germline ends. The CDR3 runs to 15 residues. Germline V lookup: CDR1 MDHEN, CDR2 SYDVKM. The CDR3 DNA follows: TGTGCCAGCAGCCTTTCGGGACCCGTCGGGTCACCCCTCCACTTT. It yields the protein CASSLSGPVGSPLHF. The entire variable domain, with the rest obtained from reference TRBV28 and TRBJ1-6, is as follows: DVKVTQSSRYLVKRTGEKVFLECVQDMDHENMFWYRQDPGLGLRLIYFSYDVKMKEKGDIPEGYSVSREKKERFSLILESASTNQTSMYLCASSLSGPVGSPLHFGNGTRLTVT.

This clonotype showed up many times. The chain employs TRBV20-1 and TRBJ1-5; 7 positions match TRBD1. Germline values: CDR1 DFQATT, CDR2 SNEGSKA (reference sequence). The V gene end was trimmed by 6 bases and the J gene end by 5 bases; junction bases not matched to a gene: 10. The CDR3 extends over 14 amino acids. The CDR3: CSARDREIYQPQHF. Here the CDR3 DNA reads TGCAGTGCGCGCGACAGGGAAATTTATCAGCCCCAGCATTTT.

This clonotype was seen ten or more times. The chain has TRBV6-1 and TRBJ1-1, with D unclear. In germline, CDR1 is MNHNS, CDR2 SASEGT. The CDR3 covers 11 residues. Trimming cost V 0 bases and J 7 bases, with 3 bases left between them. The CDR3 DNA sequence: TGTGCCAGCAGTGAAGCGTTTGAAGCTTTCTTT. As protein: CASSEAFEAFF.

This clonotype has a count of ten or more. The CDR3 DNA reads as TGTGCCAGCATGAGGGGCTCCTCCTCCTACGAGCAGTACTTC. It translates to CASMRGSSSYEQYF. The chain has TRBV2 and TRBJ2-7, with D tentatively TRBD1 or TRBD2 (5 bases each). Germline V gene sequence: CDR1 SNHLY, CDR2 FYNNEI. The germline V and J ends were trimmed by 7 bases and 0 bases, with 13 bases remaining between them. CDR3 length: 14 amino acids.

This clonotype was seen at least ten times. The chain uses TRBV10-3 and TRBJ2-7; D is perhaps TRBD1 (6 bases). The CDR3 runs 13 residues. V shed 6 bases and J shed 0 bases, with 9 bases lying between them. Germline V gene sequence: CDR1 ENHRY, CDR2 SYGVKD. Here the CDR3 reads CAISDRTSYEQYF. The CDR3 DNA sequence: TGTGCCATCAGCGACAGGACCTCCTACGAGCAGTACTTC.

This clonotype was seen ten or more times. The rearrangement links TRBV19 to TRBJ1-1; 7 bases map to TRBD1. Trimming took 5 bases from V and 1 from J; bases not matched to a gene: 7. The germline CDR1 and CDR2 sequences are LNHDA and SQIVND (reference sequence). This CDR3 is built from 15 residues. The CDR3 sequence is CASSPRQGWNTEAFF. The CDR3 nucleotides read TGTGCCAGTAGTCCGCGACAGGGCTGGAACACTGAAGCTTTCTTT. The full variable domain, with the rest looked up from reference TRBV19 and TRBJ1-1, is DGGITQSPKYLFRKEGQNVTLSCEQNLNHDAMYWYRQDPGQGLRLIYYSQIVNDFQKGDIAEGYSVSREKKESFPLTVTSAQKNPTAFYLCASSPRQGWNTEAFFGQGTRLTVV.

Many counts were recorded for this clonotype. The rearrangement links TRBV27 to TRBJ1-5, with D possibly matching TRBD1 (5 bases). Germline lookup yields CDR1 MNHEY and CDR2 SMNVEV (reference sequence). This CDR3 contains 15 residues. Deletions cut 0 bases from V and 1 base from J, with 7 bases between. The CDR3 is CASSLSWGSNQPQHF. The CDR3 region has the DNA TGTGCCAGCAGTTTATCCTGGGGGAGCAATCAGCCCCAGCATTTT.